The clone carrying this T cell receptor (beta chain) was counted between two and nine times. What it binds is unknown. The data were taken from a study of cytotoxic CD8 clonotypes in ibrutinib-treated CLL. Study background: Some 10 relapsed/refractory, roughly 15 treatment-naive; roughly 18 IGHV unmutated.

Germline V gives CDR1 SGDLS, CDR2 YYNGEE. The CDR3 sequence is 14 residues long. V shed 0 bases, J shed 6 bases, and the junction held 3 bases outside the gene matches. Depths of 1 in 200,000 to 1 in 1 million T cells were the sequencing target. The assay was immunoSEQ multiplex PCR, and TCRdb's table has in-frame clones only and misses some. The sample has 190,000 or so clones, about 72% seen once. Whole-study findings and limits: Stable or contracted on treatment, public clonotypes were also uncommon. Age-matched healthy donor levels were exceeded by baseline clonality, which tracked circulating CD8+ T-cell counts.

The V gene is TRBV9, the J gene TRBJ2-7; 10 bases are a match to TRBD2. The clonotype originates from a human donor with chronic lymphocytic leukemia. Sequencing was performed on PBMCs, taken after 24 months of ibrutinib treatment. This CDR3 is CASSVGLAGAEQYF. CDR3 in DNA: TGTGCCAGCAGCGTAGGGCTAGCGGGAGCCGAGCAGTACTTC.